This T cell receptor (beta chain) was captured in a study of Tregs in tolerant kidney transplant recipients. General study points: Tolerant patients' donor-specific Tregs expanded beyond overall Tregs, suggesting antigen-driven growth. Biological reproducibility was not directly addressed in this study.

Unstimulated regulatory T cells (CD4+CD25+CD127-), CD4+CD25- non-regulatory cells, CD4 and CD8 cells were FACS-sorted from thawed PBMCs. Remarks on this clone: Its antigen remains unknown.

The assay was immunoSEQ multiplex PCR, and TCRdb's table has in-frame clones only and misses some. The sample carries 100,000 to 120,000 clones, nearly 90% recorded once. Germline loops: CDR1 MNHEY, CDR2 SVGAGI. Trimming took 2 bases from V and 0 from J, leaving 11 bases between them. The CDR3 has 15 amino acids. This sample comprised CD4+ T cells from blood, obtained before the transplant. The chain combines TRBV6-5 with TRBJ2-7; D is perhaps TRBD1 (6 bases). This clonotype was sampled from a human donor who received a combined kidney and bone marrow transplant. CDR3 nucleotide sequence: TGTGCCAGCAGTTACCTCACAGGGAGCTCCTACGAGCAGTACTTC. Translated: CASSYLTGSSYEQYF.